The text below deals with one TCR beta chain. This clone's antigen is unknown. No per-base quality is available; no much larger clone lies one base away. Including cysteine and phenylalanine, the CDR3 has 16 amino acids. Only CDR3 DNA remains: 48 bases, in frame from the first base. For this chain, trimming is 4 bases at the V end and 3 bases at the J end, and the number of junction bases without a gene match is 7. CDR1 and CDR2 were assigned from the germline V gene (reference sequence) as SGHNT and YYREEE. This record belongs to a study of T cell responses to AZD1222 COVID-19 vaccine listed by TCRdb under 2021. Regarding the research as a whole: AZD1222 recipients with second doses at about 4 weeks or about 12 weeks were pooled, because spike-specific TCR depth and breadth did not differ between schedules. Trial participants were enrolled by age into 18-55, 56-69 and 70-plus year subgroups, with approximately 150, 28 and 58 TCR-sequenced participants respectively. A total of 233 trial participants underwent TCR sequencing, of whom approximately 200 had received two doses of AZD1222 and approximately 26 had received two doses of the MenACWY control vaccine.

The CDR3 regions of human TCRbeta chains were subjected to immunosequencing. As for the authors' bioinformatics: Repertoire TCRs were checked for matches against a reference library of SARS-CoV-2-specific TCRs that had been generated using the MIRA antigen-specificity platform. Breadth was defined as the fraction of unique TCRs that were SARS-CoV-2-associated, and depth was defined as the fraction of total T cells that were SARS-CoV-2-associated. Using the MIRA data, every spike-specific TCR was mapped to the spike region that the TCR reacted to and assigned to either a CD4 or a CD8 class. Log10-transformed breadth and depth values were compared by one-way ANOVA with Sidak's multiple comparisons tests. The table was pulled from immuneACCESS by TCRdb, which kept in-frame rearrangements only. Such tables lose some clones; where checked, under half of the loss comes from unresolved V genes, and the rest has no known cause. V and J calls and clone size are copied from that table; D and trimming were computed from the DNA. The table for this sample lists 100,000 to 150,000 clones; over 90% of them were counted only once. The ten largest clones take up about 5% of the sample.

The paper's findings and limits, for the study overall: A significant rise in spike-specific TCR breadth and depth was observed after two AZD1222 doses relative to day 0 and relative to MenACWY recipients. Conclusions about previously exposed vaccinees are limited, since just 6 or 7 AZD1222 recipients were seropositive for SARS-CoV-2 at baseline. Most participants were white British and females outnumbered males, and the authors suggested that clonal diversity may have been underestimated. Because no day 14 peak-response samples were available, the repertoires could be characterized only after the peak T cell response. Nearly half of unique spike-specific TCRs reportedly recognized epitopes outside regions mutated in the B.1.351 and B.1.1.7 variants. The vaccine-associated CD4 TCRs covered the entire spike protein, and the dominant responses fell in regions 160-218 and 743-854. In the small 56-69-year group, the increase in depth fell short of significance, most likely because of low power.

This specimen's time point label, interpreted: baseline before first vaccination. Vaccinee samples came from UK trials COV001 and COV002, including a single-blind randomized controlled phase 2/3 trial of AZD1222 (ChAdOx1 nCoV-19) in healthy adults. Trial participant PBMC samples were collected at day 0 and day 28 after the second dose for TCRbeta chain sequencing. The TCR comes from an adult in good health. The chain is encoded by TRBV5-4 joined to TRBJ2-3; 11 bases in the middle match TRBD1. This specimen consisted of peripheral blood, obtained on day 0 of AZD1222 vaccination. The CDR3: CASSDSDRGRTDTQYF. The bases read TGTGCCAGCAGCGATTCGGACAGGGGGCGTACAGATACGCAGTATTTT.